Listed below are T cell receptor beta chains from one sample, sequenced in a study of cytomegalovirus exposure and HLA in healthy donors. Assay used: immunoSEQ multiplex PCR; TCRdb lists only in-frame clones, some missing. This table has some 200,000 clones, about four fifths appearing once. Material for sequencing was PBMCs. The receptors stem from a female donor in good health and CMV-seronegative. CDR3s include the opening cysteine and the closing phenylalanine or tryptophan. A D gene is named only where the DNA matches it firmly. Clone size is shown for a subset of rows, as once, few, many or a class of expanded clone.

clone_size j_call v_call d_call cdr3_aa cdr3_nt
few TRBJ2-1 TRBV2 - CASSNDRYNEQFF TGTGCCAGCAGTAATGACAGGTACAATGAGCAGTTCTTC
- TRBJ2-1 TRBV28 TRBD2 CASSSGGPPYNEQFF TGTGCCAGCAGTTCGGGGGGACCACCCTACAATGAGCAGTTCTTC
- TRBJ2-1 TRBV7-2 - CASRGIGGVDEQFF TGTGCCAGCAGGGGTATCGGGGGAGTCGATGAGCAGTTCTTC
- TRBJ1-1 TRBV11-1 TRBD1 CASSSPRGTGYGTEAFF TGTGCCAGCAGCTCCCCACGGGGGACAGGGTATGGCACTGAAGCTTTCTTT
- TRBJ2-7 TRBV11-3 TRBD1 CASSPDRATYEQYF TGTGCCAGCAGCCCGGACAGGGCTACCTACGAGCAGTACTTC
- TRBJ1-1 TRBV7-6 TRBD1 CASSPIPGTGDLEAFF TGTGCCAGCAGCCCTATCCCCGGGACAGGAGACCTTGAAGCTTTCTTT
- TRBJ1-5 TRBV2 TRBD1 CASSEGQGSQPQHF TGTGCCAGCAGTGAAGGACAGGGCAGTCAGCCCCAGCATTTT
- TRBJ2-3 TRBV9 TRBD2 CASSGLAGGGLTSTDTQYF TGTGCCAGCAGCGGACTAGCGGGGGGCGGTCTCACTAGCACAGATACGCAGTATTTT
- TRBJ1-5 TRBV9 - CASSPDGISNQPQHF TGTGCCAGCAGTCCAGACGGGATCAGCAATCAGCCCCAGCATTTT
- TRBJ2-3 TRBV4-1 TRBD2 CASSNLAGFSTDTQYF TGCGCCAGCAGCAACCTAGCGGGGTTTAGCACAGATACGCAGTATTTT
few TRBJ1-1 TRBV6-5 - CASSYGTNLGSEAFF TGTGCCAGCAGTTACGGGACAAATTTAGGCTCTGAAGCTTTCTTT
- TRBJ2-1 TRBV7-9 TRBD2 CASSLVGTSGGYNEQFF TGTGCCAGCAGCTTAGTGGGGACTAGCGGGGGTTACAATGAGCAGTTCTTC
few TRBJ1-6 TRBV14 - CASSPGAADSPLHF TGTGCCAGCAGCCCCGGAGCTGCCGATTCACCCCTCCACTTT
- TRBJ1-1 TRBV10-3 TRBD1 CAISDPGTGGTEAFF TGTGCCATCAGTGACCCTGGGACAGGGGGTACTGAAGCTTTCTTT
- TRBJ2-3 TRBV5-4 TRBD1 CASSWGQGIGATQYF TGTGCCAGCAGCTGGGGACAGGGGATCGGCGCGACGCAGTATTTT
- TRBJ2-2 TRBV2 TRBD1 CAIQGGSRYGELFF TGTGCCATACAGGGGGGCAGCCGGTACGGGGAGCTGTTTTTT
- TRBJ1-1 TRBV28 - CASSSSGVPNTEAFF TGTGCCAGCAGTTCCTCCGGAGTACCGAACACTGAAGCTTTCTTT
- TRBJ2-3 TRBV7-7 TRBD1 CASSLGTGTDTQYF TGTGCCAGCAGCCTAGGGACAGGGACAGATACGCAGTATTTT
- TRBJ1-1 TRBV6-1 - CASMRGAENTEAFF TGTGCCAGCATGCGGGGGGCAGAAAACACTGAAGCTTTCTTT
- TRBJ1-2 TRBV7-9 - CASSLARAQGYTF TGTGCCAGCAGCTTAGCCAGGGCGCAAGGCTACACCTTC
once TRBJ2-1 TRBV29-1 TRBD2 CSVEPTSGQYNEQFF TGCAGCGTTGAACCAACTAGCGGACAGTACAATGAGCAGTTCTTC
- TRBJ1-2 TRBV28 - CASSESDFLGYTF TGTGCCAGCAGTGAGTCGGACTTTTTGGGCTACACCTTC
- TRBJ2-1 TRBV11-1 - CASSPGQRTDNEQFF TGTGCCAGCAGCCCCGGACAGCGTACTGACAATGAGCAGTTCTTC
- TRBJ2-7 TRBV27 TRBD2 CASGLAGYSYEQYF TGTGCCAGCGGACTAGCGGGTTACTCCTACGAGCAGTACTTC